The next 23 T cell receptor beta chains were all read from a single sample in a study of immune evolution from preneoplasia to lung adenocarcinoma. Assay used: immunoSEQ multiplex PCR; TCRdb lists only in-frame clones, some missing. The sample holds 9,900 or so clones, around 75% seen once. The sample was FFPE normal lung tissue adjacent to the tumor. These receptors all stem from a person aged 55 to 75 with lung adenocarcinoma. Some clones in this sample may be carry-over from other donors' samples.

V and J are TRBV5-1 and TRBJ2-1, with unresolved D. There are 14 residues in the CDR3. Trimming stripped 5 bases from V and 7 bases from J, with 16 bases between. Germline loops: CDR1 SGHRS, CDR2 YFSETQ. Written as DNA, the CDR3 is TGCGCCAGCAGAGAAGAGGCAATCCTGAATGAGCAGTTCTTC. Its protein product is CASREEAILNEQFF.

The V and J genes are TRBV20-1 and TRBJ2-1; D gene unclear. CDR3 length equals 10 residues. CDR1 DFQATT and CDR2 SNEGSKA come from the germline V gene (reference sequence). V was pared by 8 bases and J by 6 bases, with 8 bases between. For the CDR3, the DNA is TGCAGTCTCCTTTCCAATGAGCAGTTCTTC. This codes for CSLLSNEQFF.

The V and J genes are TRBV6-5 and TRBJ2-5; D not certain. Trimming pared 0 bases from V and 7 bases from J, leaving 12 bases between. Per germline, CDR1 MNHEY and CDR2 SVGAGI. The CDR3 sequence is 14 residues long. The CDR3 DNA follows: TGTGCCAGCAGTTACTCGATCACCGGGTGGACCCAGTACTTC. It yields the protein CASSYSITGWTQYF.

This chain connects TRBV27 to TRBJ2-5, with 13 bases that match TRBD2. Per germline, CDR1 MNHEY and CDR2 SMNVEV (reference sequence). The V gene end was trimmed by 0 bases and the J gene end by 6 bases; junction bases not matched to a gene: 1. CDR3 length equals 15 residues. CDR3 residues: CASSLSGLAGQTQYF. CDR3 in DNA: TGTGCCAGCAGTTTATCGGGACTAGCGGGACAGACCCAGTACTTC.

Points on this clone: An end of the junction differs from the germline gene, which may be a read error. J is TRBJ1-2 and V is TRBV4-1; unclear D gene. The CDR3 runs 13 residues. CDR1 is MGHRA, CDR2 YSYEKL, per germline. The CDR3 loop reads CASSQFIGNGYTF. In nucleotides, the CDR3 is TGCGCCAGCAGCCAATTTATAGGGAATGGTTACACCTTC.

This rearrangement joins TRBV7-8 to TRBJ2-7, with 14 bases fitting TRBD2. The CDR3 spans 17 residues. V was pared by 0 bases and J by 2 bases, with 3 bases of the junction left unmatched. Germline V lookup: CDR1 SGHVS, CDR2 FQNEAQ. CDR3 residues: CASSLAVGLAGAYEQYF. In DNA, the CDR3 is TGTGCCAGCAGCTTAGCCGTGGGACTAGCGGGAGCCTACGAGCAGTACTTC.

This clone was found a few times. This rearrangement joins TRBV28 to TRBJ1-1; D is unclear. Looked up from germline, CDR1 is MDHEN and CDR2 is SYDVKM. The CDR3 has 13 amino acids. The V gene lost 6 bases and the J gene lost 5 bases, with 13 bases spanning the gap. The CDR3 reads CASREYRWTEAFF. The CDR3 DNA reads TGTGCCAGCAGGGAGTATCGATGGACTGAAGCTTTCTTT.

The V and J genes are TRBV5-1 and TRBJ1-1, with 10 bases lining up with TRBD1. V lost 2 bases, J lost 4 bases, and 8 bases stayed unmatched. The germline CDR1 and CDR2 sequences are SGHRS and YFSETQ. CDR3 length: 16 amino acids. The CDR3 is CASSLGTGELGTEAFF. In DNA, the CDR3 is TGCGCCAGCAGCTTAGGGACAGGGGAGTTGGGCACTGAAGCTTTCTTT. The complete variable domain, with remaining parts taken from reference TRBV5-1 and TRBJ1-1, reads KAGVTQTPRYLIKTRGQQVTLSCSPISGHRSVSWYQQTPGQGLQFLFEYFSETQRNKGNFPGRFSGRQFSNSRSEMNVSTLELGDSALYLCASSLGTGELGTEAFFGQGTRLTVV.

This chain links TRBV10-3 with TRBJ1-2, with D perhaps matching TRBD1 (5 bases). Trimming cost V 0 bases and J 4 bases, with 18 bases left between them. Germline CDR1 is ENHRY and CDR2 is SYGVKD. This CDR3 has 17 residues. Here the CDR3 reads CAISESVDGAASYGYTF. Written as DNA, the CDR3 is TGTGCCATCAGTGAGTCCGTCGACGGGGCGGCTAGCTATGGCTACACCTTC.

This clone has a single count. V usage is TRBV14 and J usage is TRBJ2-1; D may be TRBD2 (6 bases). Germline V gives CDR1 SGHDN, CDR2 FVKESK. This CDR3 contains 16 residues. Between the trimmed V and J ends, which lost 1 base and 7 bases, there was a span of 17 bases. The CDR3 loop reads CASSQVWPGDQNEQFF. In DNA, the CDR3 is TGTGCCAGCAGCCAAGTCTGGCCGGGAGATCAGAATGAGCAGTTCTTC. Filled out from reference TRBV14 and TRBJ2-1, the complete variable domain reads EAGVTQFPSHSVIEKGQTVTLRCDPISGHDNLYWYRRVMGKEIKFLLHFVKESKQDESGMPNNRFLAERTGGTYSTLKVQPAELEDSGVYFCASSQVWPGDQNEQFFGPGTRLTVL.

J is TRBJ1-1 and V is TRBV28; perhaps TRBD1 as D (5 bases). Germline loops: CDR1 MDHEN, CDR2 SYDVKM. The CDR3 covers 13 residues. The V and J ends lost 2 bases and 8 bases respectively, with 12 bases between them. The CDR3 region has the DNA TGTGCCAGCAGTTTAACCGGGGCCGGGGAAGCTTTCTTT. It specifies CASSLTGAGEAFF.

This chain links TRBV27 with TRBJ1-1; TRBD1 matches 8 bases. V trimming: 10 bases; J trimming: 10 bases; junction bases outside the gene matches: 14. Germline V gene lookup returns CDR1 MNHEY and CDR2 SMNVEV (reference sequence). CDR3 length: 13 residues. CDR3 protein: CATQTGTGMTAFF. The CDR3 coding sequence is TGTGCCACCCAAACCGGGACAGGTATGACAGCTTTCTTT.

This chain's CDR3 is CASGATSGSAYNEQFF. DNA for the CDR3: TGTGCTAGTGGCGCAACTAGCGGGAGCGCCTACAATGAGCAGTTCTTC. This chain joins TRBV12-5 and TRBJ2-1; 11 bases map to TRBD2. The CDR3 sequence is 16 residues long. With V trimmed by 6 bases and J by 2 bases, 6 bases remained unmatched. Germline CDR1 and CDR2: LGHNT and FRNRAP.

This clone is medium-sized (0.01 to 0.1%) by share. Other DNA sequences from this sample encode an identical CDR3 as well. CDR3 in amino acids: CASSLVQGVYNEQFF. The CDR3 DNA is TGCGCCAGCAGCTTAGTGCAGGGGGTTTACAATGAGCAGTTCTTC. This chain links TRBV5-1 with TRBJ2-1, with 7 bases matching TRBD1. Germline CDR1 SGHRS, CDR2 YFSETQ. The CDR3 has 15 residues. V trimming: 2 bases; J trimming: 4 bases; junction bases outside the gene matches: 6.

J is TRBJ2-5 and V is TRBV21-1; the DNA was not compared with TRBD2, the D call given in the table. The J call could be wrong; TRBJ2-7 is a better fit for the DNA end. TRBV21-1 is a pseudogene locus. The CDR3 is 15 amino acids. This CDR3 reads CASSKVRPSSYEQYF. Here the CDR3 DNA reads TGTGCCAGCAGCAAAGTTCGTCCTAGCTCCTACGAGCAGTACTTC.

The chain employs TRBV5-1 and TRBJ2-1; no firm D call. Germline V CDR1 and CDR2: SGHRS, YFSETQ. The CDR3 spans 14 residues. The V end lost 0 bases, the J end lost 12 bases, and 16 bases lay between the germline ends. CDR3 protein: CASSLARPDDRQFF. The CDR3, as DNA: TGCGCCAGCAGCTTGGCCAGGCCAGATGATAGGCAGTTCTTC. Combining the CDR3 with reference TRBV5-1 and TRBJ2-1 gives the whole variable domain KAGVTQTPRYLIKTRGQQVTLSCSPISGHRSVSWYQQTPGQGLQFLFEYFSETQRNKGNFPGRFSGRQFSNSRSEMNVSTLELGDSALYLCASSLARPDDRQFFGPGTRLTVL.

The CDR3 bases are TGTGCCAGCCTCTCGGATAGGAATGAGCAGTTCTTC. Protein sequence: CASLSDRNEQFF. V and J are TRBV28 and TRBJ2-1, with D hard to call. CDR3 length: 12 residues. V was trimmed by 8 bases and J by 7 bases, leaving 12 bases between them. Germline lookup yields CDR1 MDHEN and CDR2 SYDVKM.

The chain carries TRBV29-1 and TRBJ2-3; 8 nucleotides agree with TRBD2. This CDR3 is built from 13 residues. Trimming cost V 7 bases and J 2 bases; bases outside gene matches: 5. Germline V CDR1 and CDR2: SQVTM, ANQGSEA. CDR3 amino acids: CSAIAGITDTQYF. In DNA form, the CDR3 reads TGCAGCGCAATAGCGGGAATCACAGATACGCAGTATTTT.

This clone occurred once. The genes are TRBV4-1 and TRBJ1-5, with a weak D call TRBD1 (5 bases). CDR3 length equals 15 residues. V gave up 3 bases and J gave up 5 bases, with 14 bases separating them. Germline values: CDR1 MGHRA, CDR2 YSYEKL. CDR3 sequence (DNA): TGCGCCAGCAGCCACTCAGGGAGAGGCGATCAGCCCCAGCATTTT. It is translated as CASSHSGRGDQPQHF.

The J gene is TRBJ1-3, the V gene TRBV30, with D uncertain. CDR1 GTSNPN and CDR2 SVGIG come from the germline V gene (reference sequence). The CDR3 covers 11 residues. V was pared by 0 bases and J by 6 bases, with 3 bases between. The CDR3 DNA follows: TGTGCCTGGAGTGTGAAAAACACCATATATTTT. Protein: CAWSVKNTIYF. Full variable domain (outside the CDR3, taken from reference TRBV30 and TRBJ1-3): SQTIHQWPATLVQPVGSPLSLECTVEGTSNPNLYWYRQAAGRGLQLLFYSVGIGQISSEVPQNLSASRPQDRQFILSSKKLLLSDSGFYLCAWSVKNTIYFGEGSWLTVV.

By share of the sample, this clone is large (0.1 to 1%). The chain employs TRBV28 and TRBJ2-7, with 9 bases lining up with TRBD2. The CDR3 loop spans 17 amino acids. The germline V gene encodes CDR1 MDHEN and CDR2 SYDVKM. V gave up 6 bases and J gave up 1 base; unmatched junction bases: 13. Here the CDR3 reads CASSWRTGTSWSYEQYF. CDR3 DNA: TGTGCCAGCAGCTGGAGGACCGGGACTAGCTGGTCCTACGAGCAGTACTTC. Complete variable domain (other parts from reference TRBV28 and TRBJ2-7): DVKVTQSSRYLVKRTGEKVFLECVQDMDHENMFWYRQDPGLGLRLIYFSYDVKMKEKGDIPEGYSVSREKKERFSLILESASTNQTSMYLCASSWRTGTSWSYEQYFGPGTRLTVT.

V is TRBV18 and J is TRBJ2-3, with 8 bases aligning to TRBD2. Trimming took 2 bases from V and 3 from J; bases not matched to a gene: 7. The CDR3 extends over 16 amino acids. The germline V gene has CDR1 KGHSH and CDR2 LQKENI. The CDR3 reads CASSPMRAGVTDTQYF. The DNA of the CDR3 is TGTGCCAGCTCACCAATGAGAGCGGGAGTGACAGATACGCAGTATTTT.

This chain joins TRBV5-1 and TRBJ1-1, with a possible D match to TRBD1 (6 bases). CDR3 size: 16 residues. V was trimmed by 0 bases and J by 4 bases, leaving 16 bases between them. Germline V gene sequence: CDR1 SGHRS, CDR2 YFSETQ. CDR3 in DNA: TGCGCCAGCAGCTTGGGACACAGGGATGTGGGCACTGAAGCTTTCTTT. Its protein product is CASSLGHRDVGTEAFF.